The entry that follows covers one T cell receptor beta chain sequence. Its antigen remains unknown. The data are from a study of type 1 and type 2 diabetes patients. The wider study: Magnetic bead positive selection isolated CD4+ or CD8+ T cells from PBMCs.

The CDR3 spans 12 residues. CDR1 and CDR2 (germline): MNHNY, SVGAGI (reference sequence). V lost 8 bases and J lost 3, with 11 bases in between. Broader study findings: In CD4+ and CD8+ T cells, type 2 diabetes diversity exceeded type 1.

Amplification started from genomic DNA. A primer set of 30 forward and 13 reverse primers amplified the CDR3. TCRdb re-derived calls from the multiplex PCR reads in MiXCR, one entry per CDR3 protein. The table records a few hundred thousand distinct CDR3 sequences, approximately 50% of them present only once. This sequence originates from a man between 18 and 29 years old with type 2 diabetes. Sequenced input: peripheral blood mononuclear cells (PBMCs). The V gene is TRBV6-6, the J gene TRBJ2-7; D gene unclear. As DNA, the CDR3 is TGTGCCAGCCGCGACGAAGGCTACGAGCAGTACTTC. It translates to CASRDEGYEQYF.